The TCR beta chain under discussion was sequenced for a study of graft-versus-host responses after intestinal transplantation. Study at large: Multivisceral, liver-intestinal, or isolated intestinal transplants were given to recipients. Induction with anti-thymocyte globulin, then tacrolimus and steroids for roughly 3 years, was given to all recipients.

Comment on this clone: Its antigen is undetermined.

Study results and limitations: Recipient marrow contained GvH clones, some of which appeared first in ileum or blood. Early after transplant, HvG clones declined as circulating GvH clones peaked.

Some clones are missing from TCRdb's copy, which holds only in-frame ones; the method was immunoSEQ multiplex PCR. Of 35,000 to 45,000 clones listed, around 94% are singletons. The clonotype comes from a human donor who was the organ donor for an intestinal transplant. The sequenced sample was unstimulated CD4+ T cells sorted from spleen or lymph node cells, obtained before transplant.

CDR3 nucleotide sequence: TGTGCCAGGGGACAGGGAGGGTTTAATCAGCCCCAGCATTTT. It yields the protein CARGQGGFNQPQHF. V is TRBV21-1 and J is TRBJ1-5; TRBD1, the table's D call, was not compared with the DNA. TRBV21-1 is assigned pseudogene status. The CDR3 has 14 amino acids.